This T cell receptor beta chain is drawn from a study of T cell repertoires in cytomegalovirus infection (dated by TCRdb to between 2018 and 2020). Study-wide context: Alongside well-studied HLA-B-restricted epitopes, the peptide stimulations were aimed at recently identified HLA-C-restricted CMV epitopes, whose presentation resists viral immunomodulation. The HLA type of each donor mattered for the analysis, because public TCR beta signatures pointed to carriage of CMV infection along with the matching HLA type.

Sequencer: Illumina HiSeq 1500. TCRdb's own reprocessing of the public reads used fastp at Q25 and MiXCR and kept productive beta chains. For every CDR3 protein sequence, its rows merge into one entry that carries the most common genes and DNA. This sample lists 600,000 to 700,000 distinct CDR3 sequences; 33% were detected once. 15% to 20% of the sample goes to the ten largest clones. This clonotype was observed many times. Its recognized antigen is unknown. No base quality values were provided; no much bigger clone lies one nucleotide off. General study outcomes and caveats: Carriers of CMV infection plus the relevant HLA type were discriminated by the cumulative frequency of public TCR beta family members in the study cohort and in an independent approximately 340-donor cohort. The ex vivo response was dominated by HLA-C-restricted CMV-specific TCR beta clonotypes, which also provided the single most frequent clonotype in two of eight donors.

The sample's treatment or condition label, decoded: in vitro stimulation with specific CMV peptide epitopes to enrich CMV-specific T cells. The source material was cultured PBMCs, sampled from culture after CMV antigen stimulation. This TCR was recovered from a human donor in good health (CMV status not recorded). Some clones in this sample may be carry-over from other donors' samples.

The DNA is TGTGCCAGCAGCTTAGAACTAAGGAGGGTCGCGAACACTGAAGCTTTCTTT. This gives the protein CASSLELRRVANTEAFF. Recombination connected TRBV7-2 to TRBJ1-1; too little of a D gene remains to name it. The germline V gene provides CDR1 SGHTA and CDR2 FQGNSA. V is pared back by 1 base and J by 1 base, with 16 bases lying between the germline termini. The CDR3 runs 17 amino acids, cysteine and phenylalanine included. CDR3 DNA only is kept here, 51 bases in frame from base 1.